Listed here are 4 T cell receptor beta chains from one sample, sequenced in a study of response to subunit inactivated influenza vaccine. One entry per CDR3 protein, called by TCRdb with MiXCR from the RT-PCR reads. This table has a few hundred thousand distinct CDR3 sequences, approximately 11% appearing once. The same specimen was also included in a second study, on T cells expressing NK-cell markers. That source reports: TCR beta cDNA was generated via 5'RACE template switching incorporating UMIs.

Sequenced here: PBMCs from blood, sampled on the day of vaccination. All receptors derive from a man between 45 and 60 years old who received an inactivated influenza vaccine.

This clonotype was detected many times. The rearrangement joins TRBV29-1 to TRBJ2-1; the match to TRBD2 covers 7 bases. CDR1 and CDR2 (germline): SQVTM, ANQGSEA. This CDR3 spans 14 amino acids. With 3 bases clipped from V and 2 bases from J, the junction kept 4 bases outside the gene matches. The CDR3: CSVDGGSTYNEQFF. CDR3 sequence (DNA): TGCAGCGTTGACGGCGGGAGCACCTACAATGAGCAGTTCTTC.

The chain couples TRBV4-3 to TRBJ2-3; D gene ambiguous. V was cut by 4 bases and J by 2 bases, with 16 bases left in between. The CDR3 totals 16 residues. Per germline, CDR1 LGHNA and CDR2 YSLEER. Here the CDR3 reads CASSPRVQQYTDTQYF. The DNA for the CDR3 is TGCGCCAGCAGCCCTCGGGTTCAGCAATACACAGATACGCAGTATTTT.

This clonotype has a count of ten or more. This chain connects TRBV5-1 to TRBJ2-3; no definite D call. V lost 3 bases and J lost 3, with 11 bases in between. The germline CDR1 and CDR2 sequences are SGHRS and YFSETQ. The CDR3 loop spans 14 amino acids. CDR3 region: CASSSMGKTDTQYF. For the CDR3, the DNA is TGCGCCAGCAGCTCGATGGGGAAAACAGATACGCAGTATTTT.

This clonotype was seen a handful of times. This chain's CDR3 is CASSPKTRGNEQYF. In DNA, the CDR3 is TGCGCCAGCAGCCCCAAGACTCGAGGCAACGAGCAGTACTTC. The chain links TRBV5-1 to TRBJ2-7; D call uncertain. CDR1 and CDR2 from the germline V gene are SGHRS and YFSETQ. Trimming took off 4 bases at V and 5 bases at J, with 16 bases between the two ends. This CDR3 contains 14 residues.